The source of this T cell receptor beta chain is a study of control samples from healthy donors and cancer patients (TCRdb year 2020). CDR1 and CDR2 are drawn from the germline V gene (reference sequence): GTSNPN, SVGIG. Its CDR3 holds 13 amino acids, cysteine through phenylalanine. CDR3 DNA only is kept here, 39 bases in frame from base 1. Trimming at the junction amounts to 0 bases on V and 4 bases on J, and the germline ends lie 7 bases apart. Comment on this clone: Its antigen is unknown. No much larger clonotype is one base removed from it; base qualities were not supplied.

Library construction relied on the immunoSEQ multiplex PCR assay. Drawn from immuneACCESS, this table holds only the in-frame rearrangements with V and J called that TCRdb kept. Clones are partly lost; checked studies trace under half to an unresolved V gene and leave the rest unexplained. This sample is represented by about 120,000 clones; around 89% of them were singletons. Of the sample, around 1.2% falls within the top ten clones. Sequenced input: PBMCs. The TCR originated in a woman between 45 and 65 years old with colorectal cancer. The V and J genes are TRBV30 and TRBJ1-3; the D gene lacks a confident call. The CDR3 in this case is CAWSVHRGNTIYF. The nucleotide sequence is TGTGCCTGGAGTGTACACAGAGGAAACACCATATATTTT.